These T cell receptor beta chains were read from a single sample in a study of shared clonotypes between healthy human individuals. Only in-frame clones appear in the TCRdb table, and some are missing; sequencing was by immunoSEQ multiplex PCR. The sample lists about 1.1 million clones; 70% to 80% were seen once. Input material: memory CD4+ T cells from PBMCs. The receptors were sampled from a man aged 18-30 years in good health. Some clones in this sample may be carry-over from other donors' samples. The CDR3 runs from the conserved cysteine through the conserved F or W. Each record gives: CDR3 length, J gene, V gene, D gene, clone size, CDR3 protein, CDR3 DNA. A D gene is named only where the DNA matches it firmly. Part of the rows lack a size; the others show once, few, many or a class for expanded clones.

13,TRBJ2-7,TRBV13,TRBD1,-,CASSQDRDYEQYF,TGTGCCAGCAGCCAAGACAGGGATTACGAGCAGTACTTC
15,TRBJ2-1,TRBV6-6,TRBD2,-,CASRSTSGFFNEQFF,TGTGCCAGCAGGTCTACTAGCGGCTTCTTCAATGAGCAGTTCTTC
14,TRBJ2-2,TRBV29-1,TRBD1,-,CSVPAGQGTGELFF,TGCAGCGTCCCAGCGGGACAGGGGACCGGGGAGCTGTTTTTT
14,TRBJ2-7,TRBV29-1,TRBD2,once,CSVGRIAGIYEQYF,TGCAGCGTTGGCCGGATAGCGGGAATATACGAGCAGTACTTC
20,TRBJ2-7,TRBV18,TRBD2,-,CASSPSGASGSKGPTYEQYF,TGTGCCAGCTCACCATCCGGGGCTAGCGGGAGTAAAGGACCTACCTACGAGCAGTACTTC
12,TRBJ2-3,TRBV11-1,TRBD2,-,CASSSGGNTQYF,TGTGCCAGCAGCTCGGGGGGGAATACGCAGTATTTT
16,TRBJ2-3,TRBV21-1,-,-,CATPGISISSTDTQYF,TGTGCCACGCCAGGCATCTCCATCTCTAGCACAGATACGCAGTATTTT
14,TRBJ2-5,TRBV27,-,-,CASSLRRHQETQYF,TGTGCCAGCAGTTTACGACGGCACCAAGAGACCCAGTACTTC
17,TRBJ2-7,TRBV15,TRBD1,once,CATSRDRRTGNTYEQYF,TGTGCCACCAGCAGAGATCGGAGGACAGGGAATACCTACGAGCAGTACTTC
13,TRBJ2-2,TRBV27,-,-,CASSTLNTGELFF,TGTGCCAGCAGTACCCTGAACACCGGGGAGCTGTTTTTT
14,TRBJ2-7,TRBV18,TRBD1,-,CASSLGTVSYEQYF,TGTGCCAGCTCACTTGGGACAGTATCGTACGAGCAGTACTTC
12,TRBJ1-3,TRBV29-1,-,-,CSVEDRGNTIYF,TGCAGCGTTGAAGATCGCGGAAACACCATATATTTT
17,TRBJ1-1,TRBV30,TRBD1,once,CAWSRMRQGGLGTEAFF,TGTGCCTGGAGTAGGATGAGACAGGGGGGATTGGGCACTGAAGCTTTCTTT
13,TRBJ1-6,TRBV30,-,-,CAVGQGMNSPLHF,TGTGCCGTCGGGCAGGGTATGAATTCACCCCTCCACTTT
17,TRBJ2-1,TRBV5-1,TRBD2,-,CASSFEGTGTRGRKQFF,TGCGCCAGCAGCTTTGAGGGTACCGGGACTAGGGGTCGGAAGCAGTTCTTC
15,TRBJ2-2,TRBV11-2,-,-,CASSFPVRPPGELFF,TGTGCCAGCAGCTTTCCGGTCCGACCCCCCGGGGAGCTGTTTTTT
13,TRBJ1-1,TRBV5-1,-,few,CASSLGLNTEAFF,TGCGCCAGCAGCTTGGGCCTCAACACTGAAGCTTTCTTT
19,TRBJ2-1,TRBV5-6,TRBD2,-,CASSLGRTSGSSSYNEQFF,TGTGCCAGCAGTTTGGGGAGGACTAGCGGATCAAGCTCCTACAATGAGCAGTTCTTC
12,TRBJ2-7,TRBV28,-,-,CVAGSGAYEQYF,TGTGTCGCGGGTTCAGGGGCCTACGAGCAGTACTTC
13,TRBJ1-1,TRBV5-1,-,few,CASSWGGTYEAFF,TGCGCCAGCAGCTGGGGCGGAACTTACGAAGCTTTCTTT
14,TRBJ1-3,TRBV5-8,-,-,CASSPRASGNTIYF,TGTGCCAGCAGCCCCAGGGCCTCTGGAAACACCATATATTTT
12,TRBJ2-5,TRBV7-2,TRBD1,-,CASSRTGETQYF,TGTGCCAGCAGTCGAACAGGGGAAACCCAGTACTTC
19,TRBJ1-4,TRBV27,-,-,CASSFKTPLRGVVREKLFF,TGTGCCAGCAGTTTCAAGACTCCCTTGAGGGGCGTAGTCCGGGAAAAACTGTTTTTT
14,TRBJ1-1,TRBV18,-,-,CASSPRAQNTEAFF,TGTGCCAGCTCACCACGCGCTCAGAACACTGAAGCTTTCTTT
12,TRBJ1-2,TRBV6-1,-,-,CASSDTNYGYTF,TGTGCCAGCAGTGACACAAACTATGGCTACACCTTC
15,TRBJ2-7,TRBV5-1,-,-,CASSLVYYGAYEQYF,TGCGCCAGCAGCTTGGTGTATTACGGGGCCTACGAGCAGTACTTC
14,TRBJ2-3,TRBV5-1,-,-,CASREVTSTDTQYF,TGCGCCAGCAGGGAGGTTACTAGCACAGATACGCAGTATTTT
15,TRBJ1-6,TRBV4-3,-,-,CASRLKGDENSPLHF,TGCGCCAGCAGGCTAAAAGGGGACGAGAATTCACCCCTCCACTTT
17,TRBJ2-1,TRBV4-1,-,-,CASSQVRGSNAYNEQFF,TGCGCCAGCAGCCAAGTGAGGGGCAGCAATGCCTACAATGAGCAGTTCTTC
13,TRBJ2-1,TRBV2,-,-,CASSPRLGNEQFF,TGTGCCAGCAGCCCGAGACTGGGCAATGAGCAGTTCTTC
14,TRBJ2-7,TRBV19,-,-,CATAWTDYSYEQYF,TGTGCCACGGCTTGGACGGACTATTCCTACGAGCAGTACTTC
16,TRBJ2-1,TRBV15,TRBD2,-,CATSRAGAGGLNEQFF,TGTGCCACCAGCAGAGCCGGAGCGGGAGGGCTGAATGAGCAGTTCTTC
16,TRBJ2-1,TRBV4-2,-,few,CASSRELDVSYNEQFF,TGTGCCAGCAGCCGAGAACTCGACGTCTCCTACAATGAGCAGTTCTTC